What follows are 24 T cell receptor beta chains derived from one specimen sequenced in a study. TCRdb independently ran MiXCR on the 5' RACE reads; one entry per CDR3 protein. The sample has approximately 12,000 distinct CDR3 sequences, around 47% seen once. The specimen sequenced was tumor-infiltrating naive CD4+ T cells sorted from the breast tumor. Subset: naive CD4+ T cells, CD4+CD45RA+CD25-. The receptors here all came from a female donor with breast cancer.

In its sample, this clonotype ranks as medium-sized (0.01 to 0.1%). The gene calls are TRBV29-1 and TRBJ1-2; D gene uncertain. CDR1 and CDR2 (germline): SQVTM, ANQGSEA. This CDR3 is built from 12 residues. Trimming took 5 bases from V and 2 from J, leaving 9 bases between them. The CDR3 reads CSVTSPNYGYTF. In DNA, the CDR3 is TGCAGCGTTACTTCACCCAACTATGGCTACACCTTC.

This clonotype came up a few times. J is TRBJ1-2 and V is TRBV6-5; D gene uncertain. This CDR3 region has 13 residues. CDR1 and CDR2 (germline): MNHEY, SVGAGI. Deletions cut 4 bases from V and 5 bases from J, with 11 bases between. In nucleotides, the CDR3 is TGTGCCAGCAGTTTATCTGGGGATTATGGCTACACCTTC. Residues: CASSLSGDYGYTF.

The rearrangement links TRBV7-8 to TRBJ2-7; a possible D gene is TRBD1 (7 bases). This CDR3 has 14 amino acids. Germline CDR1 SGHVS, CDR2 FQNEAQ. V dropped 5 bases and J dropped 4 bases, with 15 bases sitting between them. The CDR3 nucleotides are TGTGCCAGCAGCGCAGGGGGGTGGGCTTACGAGCAGTACTTC. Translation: CASSAGGWAYEQYF. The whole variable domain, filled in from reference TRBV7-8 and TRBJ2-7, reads GAGVSQSPRYKVAKRGQDVALRCDPISGHVSLFWYQQALGQGPEFLTYFQNEAQLDKSGLPSDRFFAERPEGSVSTLKIQRTQQEDSAVYLCASSAGGWAYEQYFGPGTRLTVT.

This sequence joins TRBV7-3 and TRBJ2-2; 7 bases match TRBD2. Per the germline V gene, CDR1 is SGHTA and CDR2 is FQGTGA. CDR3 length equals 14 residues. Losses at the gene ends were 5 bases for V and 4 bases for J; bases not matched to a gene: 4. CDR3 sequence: CASSPAGTTGELFF. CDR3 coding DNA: TGTGCCAGCAGCCCAGCGGGAACCACCGGGGAGCTGTTTTTT.

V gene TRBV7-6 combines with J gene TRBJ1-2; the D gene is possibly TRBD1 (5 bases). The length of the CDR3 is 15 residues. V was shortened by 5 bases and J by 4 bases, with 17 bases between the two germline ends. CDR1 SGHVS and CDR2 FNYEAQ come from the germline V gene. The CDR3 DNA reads TGTGCCAGCAGCCCCAGACAGACGTTTCCCTATGGCTACACCTTC. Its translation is CASSPRQTFPYGYTF.

The CDR3 here is CSALRQGPYGYTF. DNA for the CDR3: TGCAGTGCCCTCAGACAGGGCCCCTATGGCTACACCTTC. V and J are TRBV20-1 and TRBJ1-2, with 7 bases matching TRBD1. V shed 6 bases, J shed 4 bases, and the junction held 8 bases outside the gene matches. This CDR3 region has 13 residues. CDR1 DFQATT and CDR2 SNEGSKA come from the germline V gene (reference sequence).

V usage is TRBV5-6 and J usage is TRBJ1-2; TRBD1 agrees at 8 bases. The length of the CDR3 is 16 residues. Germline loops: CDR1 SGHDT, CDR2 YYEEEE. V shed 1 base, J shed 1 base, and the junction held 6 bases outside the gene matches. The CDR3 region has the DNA TGTGCCAGCAGCTTGCCCACAGGGGGAGGTAACTATGGCTACACCTTC. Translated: CASSLPTGGGNYGYTF. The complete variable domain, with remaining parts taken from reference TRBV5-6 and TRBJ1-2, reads DAGVTQSPTHLIKTRGQQVTLRCSPKSGHDTVSWYQQALGQGPQFIFQYYEEEERQRGNFPDRFSGHQFPNYSSELNVNALLLGDSALYLCASSLPTGGGNYGYTFGSGTRLTVV.

The CDR3 sequence: CASSPPGKWYEQYV. The CDR3 DNA follows: TGTGCCAGCTCACCACCAGGGAAGTGGTACGAGCAGTACGTC. The chain couples TRBV18 to TRBJ2-7; D is unclear. The CDR3 runs to 14 residues. From germline, CDR1 is KGHSH and CDR2 LQKENI. Deletions cut 0 bases from V and 4 bases from J, with 10 bases between.

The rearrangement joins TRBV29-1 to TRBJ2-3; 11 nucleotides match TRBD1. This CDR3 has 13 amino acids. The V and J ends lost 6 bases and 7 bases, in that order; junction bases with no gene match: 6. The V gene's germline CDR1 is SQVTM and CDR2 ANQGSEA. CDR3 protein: CSVEDRGLNTQYF. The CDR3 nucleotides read TGCAGCGTCGAGGACAGGGGGCTAAATACGCAGTATTTT.

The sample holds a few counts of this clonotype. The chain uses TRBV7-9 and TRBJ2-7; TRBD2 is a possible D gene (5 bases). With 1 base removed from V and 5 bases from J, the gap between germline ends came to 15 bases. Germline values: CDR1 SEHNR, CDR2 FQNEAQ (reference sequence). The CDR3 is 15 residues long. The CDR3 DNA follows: TGTGCCAGCAGCTTAGAGCCAGGAGGCCCCCACGAGCAGTACTTC. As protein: CASSLEPGGPHEQYF.

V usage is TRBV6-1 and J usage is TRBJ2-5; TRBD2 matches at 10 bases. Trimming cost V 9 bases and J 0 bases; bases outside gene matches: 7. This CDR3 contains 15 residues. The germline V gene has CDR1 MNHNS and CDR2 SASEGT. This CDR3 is CASRGLAINQETQYF. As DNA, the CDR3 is TGTGCCAGTAGGGGACTAGCGATAAACCAAGAGACCCAGTACTTC.

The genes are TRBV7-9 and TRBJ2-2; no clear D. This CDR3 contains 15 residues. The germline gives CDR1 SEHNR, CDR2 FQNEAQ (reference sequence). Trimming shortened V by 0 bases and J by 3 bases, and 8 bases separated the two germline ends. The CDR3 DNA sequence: TGTGCCAGCAGCTTAGCGGGAATGGACACCGGGGAGCTGTTTTTT. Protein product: CASSLAGMDTGELFF. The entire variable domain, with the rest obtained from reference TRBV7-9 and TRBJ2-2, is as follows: DTGVSQNPRHKITKRGQNVTFRCDPISEHNRLYWYRQTLGQGPEFLTYFQNEAQLEKSRLLSDRFSAERPKGSFSTLEIQRTEQGDSAMYLCASSLAGMDTGELFFGEGSRLTVL.

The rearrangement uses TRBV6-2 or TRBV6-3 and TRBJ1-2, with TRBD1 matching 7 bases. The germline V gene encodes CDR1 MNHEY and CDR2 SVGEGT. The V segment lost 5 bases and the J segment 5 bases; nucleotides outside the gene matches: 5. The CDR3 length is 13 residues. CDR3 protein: CASSETGIYGYTF. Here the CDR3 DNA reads TGTGCCAGCAGTGAGACAGGGATATATGGCTACACCTTC.

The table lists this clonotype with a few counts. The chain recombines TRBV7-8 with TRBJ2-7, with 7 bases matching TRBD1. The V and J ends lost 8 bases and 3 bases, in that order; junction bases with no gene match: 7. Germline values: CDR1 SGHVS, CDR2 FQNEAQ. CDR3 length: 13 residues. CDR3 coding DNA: TGTGCCAGCCAACAGGGGCCCTACTACGAGCAGTACTTC. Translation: CASQQGPYYEQYF.

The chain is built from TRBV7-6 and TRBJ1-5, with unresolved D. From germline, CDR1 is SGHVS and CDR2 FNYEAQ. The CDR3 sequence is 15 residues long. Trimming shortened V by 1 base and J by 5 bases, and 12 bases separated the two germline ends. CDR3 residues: CASSLGSGEHQPQHF. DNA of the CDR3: TGTGCCAGCAGCTTAGGTTCAGGTGAACATCAGCCCCAGCATTTT.

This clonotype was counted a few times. This CDR3 reads CASSFPEVTGDEQFF. CDR3 DNA: TGTGCCAGCAGCTTCCCCGAGGTAACGGGGGATGAGCAGTTCTTC. This chain joins TRBV7-9 and TRBJ2-1; possible D gene TRBD2, 6 bases. V was trimmed by 3 bases and J by 8 bases, leaving 17 bases between them. Germline CDR1 SEHNR, CDR2 FQNEAQ (reference sequence). CDR3 size: 15 residues.

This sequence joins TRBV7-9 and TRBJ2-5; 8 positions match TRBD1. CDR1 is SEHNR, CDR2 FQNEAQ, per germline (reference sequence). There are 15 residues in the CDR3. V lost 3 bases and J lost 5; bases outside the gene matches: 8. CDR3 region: CASSFQGASLETQYF. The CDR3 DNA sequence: TGTGCCAGCAGCTTTCAGGGGGCGTCATTGGAGACCCAGTACTTC.

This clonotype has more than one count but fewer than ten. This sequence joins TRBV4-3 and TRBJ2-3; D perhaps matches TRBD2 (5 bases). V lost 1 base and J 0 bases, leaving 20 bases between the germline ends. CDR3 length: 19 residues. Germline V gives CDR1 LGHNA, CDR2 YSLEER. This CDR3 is CASSQGSGSARQSTDTQYF. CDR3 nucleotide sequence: TGCGCCAGCAGCCAAGGAAGTGGTAGCGCCAGACAAAGCACAGATACGCAGTATTTT.

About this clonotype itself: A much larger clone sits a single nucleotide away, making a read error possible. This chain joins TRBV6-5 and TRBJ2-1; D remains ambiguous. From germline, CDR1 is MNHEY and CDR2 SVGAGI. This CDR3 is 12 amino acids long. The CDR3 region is CASRETYIEQFF. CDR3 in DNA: TGTGCCAGCAGAGAGACCTACATTGAGCAGTTCTTC.

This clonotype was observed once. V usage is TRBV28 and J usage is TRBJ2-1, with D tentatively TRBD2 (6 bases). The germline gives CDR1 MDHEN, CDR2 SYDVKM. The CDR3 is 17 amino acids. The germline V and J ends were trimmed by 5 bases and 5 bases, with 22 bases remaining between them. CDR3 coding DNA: TGTGCCAGCAGTCCGGTCCGCTGGTGGGGGGTTAACAATGAGCAGTTCTTC. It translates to CASSPVRWWGVNNEQFF.

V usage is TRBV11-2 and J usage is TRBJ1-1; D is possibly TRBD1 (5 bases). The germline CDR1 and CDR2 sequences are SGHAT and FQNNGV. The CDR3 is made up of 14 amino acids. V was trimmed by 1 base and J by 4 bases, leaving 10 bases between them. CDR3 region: CASSLVGGTTEAFF. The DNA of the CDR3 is TGTGCCAGCAGCTTAGTCGGGGGGACCACTGAAGCTTTCTTT.

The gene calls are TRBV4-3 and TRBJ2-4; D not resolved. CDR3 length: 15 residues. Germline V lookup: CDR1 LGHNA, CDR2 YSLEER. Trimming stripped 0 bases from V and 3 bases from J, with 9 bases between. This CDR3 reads CASSQDPLSKNIQYF. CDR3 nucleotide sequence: TGCGCCAGCAGCCAAGATCCCTTGAGCAAAAACATTCAGTACTTC.

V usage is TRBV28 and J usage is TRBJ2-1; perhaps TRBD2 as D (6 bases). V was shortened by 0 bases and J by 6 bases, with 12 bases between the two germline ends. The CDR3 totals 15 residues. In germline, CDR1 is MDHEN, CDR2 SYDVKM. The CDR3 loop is CASSLWTSSINEQFF. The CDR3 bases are TGTGCCAGCAGTTTATGGACTAGTAGTATCAATGAGCAGTTCTTC.

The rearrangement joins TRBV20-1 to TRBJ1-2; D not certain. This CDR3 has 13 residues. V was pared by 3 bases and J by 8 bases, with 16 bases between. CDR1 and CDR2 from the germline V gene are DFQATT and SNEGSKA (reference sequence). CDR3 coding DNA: TGCAGTGCTAGGCTGAGTACCCTTATGGGCTACACCTTC. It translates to CSARLSTLMGYTF.